This T cell receptor (beta chain) was sequenced in a study of OX40 agonist ivuxolimab in advanced cancers. Germline lookup yields CDR1 SGHTA and CDR2 FQGNSA. The germline V and J ends were trimmed by 5 bases and 4 bases, with 14 bases remaining between them. This CDR3 is built from 14 residues. Study-level findings and limits: Near-lowest levels of clonal expansion characterized partial responders at 0.1-3.0 mg/kg.

Sampling of blood occurred at baseline, cycle 4 day 1, and cycle 7 day 1. Remarks on this clone: The antigen is unknown.

TCRdb's table, derived via immunoSEQ multiplex PCR, lists solely in-frame clones and lacks some. The sample consists of about 47,000 clones, 80% to 90% of them appearing once. The starting material was CD4+ or CD8+ T cells sorted from blood, obtained in a trial of the OX40 agonist ivuxolimab. The TCR was taken from an adult with an advanced solid tumor such as melanoma, head and neck, liver or kidney cancer. V and J are TRBV7-2 and TRBJ1-2; tentative D call: TRBD1 (5 bases). CDR3 DNA sequence: TGTGCCAGCAGCGTCGGGACGGCCCCCTATGGCTACACCTTC. Translated: CASSVGTAPYGYTF.